These T cell receptor beta chains were read from a single sample in a study of blood T cell repertoires in COVID-19. Sequencing was performed with immunoSEQ multiplex PCR; in TCRdb, only in-frame clones are kept and a portion is missing. The sample contains about 12,000 clones, about 92% of which appear only once. Sequenced sample: peripheral blood. These receptors originate from a man between 65 and 85 years old with active COVID-19. Both conserved end residues are part of each CDR3. D genes are given only for firm matches. Clone size is stated in some rows and not others, as once, few, many or a class when expanded.

CASSPPGDRNTIYF,TGTGCCAGCAGCCCCCCAGGGGACAGAAACACCATATATTTT,NA,TRBV7-9,NA,TRBJ1-3
CASSLAGGSETQYF,TGTGCCAGCAGCTTAGCGGGCGGGAGCGAGACCCAGTACTTC,TRBD2,TRBV7-9,NA,TRBJ2-5
CASSLAGDTQYF,TGCGCCAGCAGCTTGGCCGGGGATACGCAGTATTTT,NA,TRBV5-1,NA,TRBJ2-3
CSATDRGETQYF,TGCAGTGCTACTGACAGGGGGGAGACCCAGTACTTC,TRBD1,TRBV20-1,NA,TRBJ2-5
CASSQLLDRIGNTIYF,TGTGCCAGCAGCCAATTACTCGACAGGATCGGAAACACCATATATTTT,NA,TRBV3-1/TRBV3-2,NA,TRBJ1-3
CASSLLRGLPYEQYF,TGTGCCAGCAGTTTATTGAGGGGGCTCCCCTACGAGCAGTACTTC,TRBD1,TRBV28,once,TRBJ2-7
CASRRAADRSSYNEQFF,TGTGCCAGCAGGCGAGCGGCGGACAGGAGCTCCTACAATGAGCAGTTCTTC,TRBD1,TRBV6-8,NA,TRBJ2-1
CASGEREAREQYF,TGTGCCAGCGGCGAGCGGGAGGCCCGCGAGCAGTACTTC,TRBD2,TRBV27,few,TRBJ2-7
CASCQGGWSTEAFF,TGCGCCAGTTGCCAAGGGGGCTGGAGCACTGAAGCTTTCTTT,TRBD1,TRBV5-1,NA,TRBJ1-1
CASSQGSGTEAFF,TGTGCCAGCTCCCAGGGCTCGGGCACTGAAGCTTTCTTT,NA,TRBV18,once,TRBJ1-1
CASSYTSGRTGELFF,TGTGCCAGCAGTTACACTAGCGGGAGGACCGGGGAGCTGTTTTTT,TRBD2,TRBV6-5,few,TRBJ2-2
CASTGQGSNQPQHF,TGTGCCAGCACCGGCCAGGGAAGCAATCAGCCCCAGCATTTT,NA,TRBV7-9,NA,TRBJ1-5
CAWSVLWSRGRSSGNTIYF,TGTGCCTGGAGTGTATTATGGAGTCGAGGTCGGAGCTCTGGAAACACCATATATTTT,NA,TRBV30,NA,TRBJ1-3
CASSLFGTRQGALNTEAFF,TGTGCCAGCAGTTTATTTGGAACGCGACAGGGGGCCCTGAACACTGAAGCTTTCTTT,TRBD1,TRBV27,NA,TRBJ1-1
CASSYLFTGGGTTDTQYF,TGTGCCAGCAGCTATTTGTTCACGGGCGGCGGGACGACAGATACGCAGTATTTT,NA,TRBV3-1/TRBV3-2,NA,TRBJ2-3
CASRDRVGRFF,TGTGCCAGTAGGGACAGGGTCGGTCGGTTCTTC,TRBD1,TRBV19,NA,TRBJ2-1